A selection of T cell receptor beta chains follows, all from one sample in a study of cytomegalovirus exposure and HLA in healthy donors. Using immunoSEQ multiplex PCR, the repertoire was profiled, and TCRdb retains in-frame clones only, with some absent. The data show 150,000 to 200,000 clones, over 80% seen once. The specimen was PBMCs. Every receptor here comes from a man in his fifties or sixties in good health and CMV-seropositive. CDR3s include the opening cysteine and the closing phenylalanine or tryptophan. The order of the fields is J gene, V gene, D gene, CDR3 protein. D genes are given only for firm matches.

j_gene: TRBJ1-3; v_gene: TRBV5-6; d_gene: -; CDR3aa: CASSPVRQGPGNTIYF
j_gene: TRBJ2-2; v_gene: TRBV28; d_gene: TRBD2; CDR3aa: CASSKTSGNTGELFF
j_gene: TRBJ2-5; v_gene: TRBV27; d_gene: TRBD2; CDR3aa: CASSLLAGGETQYF
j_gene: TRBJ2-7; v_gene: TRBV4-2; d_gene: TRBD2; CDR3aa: CASSQEPSGGPTYEQYF
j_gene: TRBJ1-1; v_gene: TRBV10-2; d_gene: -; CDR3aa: CASRDRPNTEAFF
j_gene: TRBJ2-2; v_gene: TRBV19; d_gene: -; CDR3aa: CASSISPPGTQGGNTGELFF
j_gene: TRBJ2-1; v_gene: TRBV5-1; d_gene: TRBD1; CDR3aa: CASSHPGQGNEQFF
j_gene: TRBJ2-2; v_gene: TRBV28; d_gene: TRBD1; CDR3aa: CASSLTGTANTGELFF
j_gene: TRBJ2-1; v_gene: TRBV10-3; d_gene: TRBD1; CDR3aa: CAISSGTGENEQFF
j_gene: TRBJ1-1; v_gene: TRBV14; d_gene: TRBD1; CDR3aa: CASSQLGTGKGNTEAFF
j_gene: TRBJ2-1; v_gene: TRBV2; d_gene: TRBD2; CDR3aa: CASRSGTSGKNEQFF
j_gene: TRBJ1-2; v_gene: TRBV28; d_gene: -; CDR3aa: CASSYIGQFYGYTF
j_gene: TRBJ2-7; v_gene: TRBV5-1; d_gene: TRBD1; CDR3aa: CASSRWQGQGFTYEQYF
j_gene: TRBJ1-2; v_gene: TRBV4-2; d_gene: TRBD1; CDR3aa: CASSQEGGGGGYTF
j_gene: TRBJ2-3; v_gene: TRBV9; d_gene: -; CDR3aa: CASSVAGFSTDTQYF
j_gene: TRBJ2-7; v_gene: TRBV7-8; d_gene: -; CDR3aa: CASSLFSHEQYF
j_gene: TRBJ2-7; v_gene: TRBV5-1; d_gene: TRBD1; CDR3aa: CASSLAGTGTYEQYF
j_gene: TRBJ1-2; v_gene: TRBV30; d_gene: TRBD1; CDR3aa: CAWISDREYGYTF
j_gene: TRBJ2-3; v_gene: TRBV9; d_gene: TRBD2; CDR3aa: CASERGGSLWGTDTQYF
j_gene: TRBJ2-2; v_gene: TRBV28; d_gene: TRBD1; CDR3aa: CASSFTGGSGELFF
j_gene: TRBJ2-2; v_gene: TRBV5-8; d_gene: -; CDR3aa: CASSAQYRAIGELFF
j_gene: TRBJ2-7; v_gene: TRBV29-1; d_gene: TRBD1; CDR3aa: CSVPGQVYLGEQYF
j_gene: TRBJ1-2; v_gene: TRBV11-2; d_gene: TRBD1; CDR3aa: CASSFSTGAYGYTF
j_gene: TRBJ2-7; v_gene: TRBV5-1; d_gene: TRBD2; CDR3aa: CASSSTSGIYEQYF
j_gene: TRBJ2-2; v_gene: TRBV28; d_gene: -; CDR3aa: CATALGRGNTGELFF
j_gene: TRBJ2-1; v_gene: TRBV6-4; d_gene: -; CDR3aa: CASSRETGPDEQFF
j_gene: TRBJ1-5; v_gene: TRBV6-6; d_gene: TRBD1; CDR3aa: CASSGSQGALNQPQHF
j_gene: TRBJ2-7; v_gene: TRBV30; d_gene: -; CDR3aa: CAWSVGAVYEQYF
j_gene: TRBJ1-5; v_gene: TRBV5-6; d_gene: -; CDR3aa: CASSRGGGGIGQPQHF
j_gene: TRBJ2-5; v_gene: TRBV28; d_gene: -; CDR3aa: CASSLSLTGRETQYF
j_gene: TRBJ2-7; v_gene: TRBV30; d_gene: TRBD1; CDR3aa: CAWSFRGTGGYEQYF
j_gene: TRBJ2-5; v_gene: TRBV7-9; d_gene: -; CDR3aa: CASSLDSSETQYF
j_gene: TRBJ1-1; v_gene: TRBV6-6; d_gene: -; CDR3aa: CASSSPTRNTEAFF
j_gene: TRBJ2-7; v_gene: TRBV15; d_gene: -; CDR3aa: CATSREGGGYEQYF
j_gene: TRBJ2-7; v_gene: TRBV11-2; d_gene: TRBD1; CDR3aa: CASSATRDRGAPYEQYF
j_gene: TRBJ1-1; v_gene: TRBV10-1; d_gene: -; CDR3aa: CASSEGGTEAFF
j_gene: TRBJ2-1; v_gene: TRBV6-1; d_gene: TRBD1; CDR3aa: CASSRTGGSYNEQFF
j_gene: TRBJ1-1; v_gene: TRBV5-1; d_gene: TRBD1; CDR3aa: CASSDVVGQGPEAFF
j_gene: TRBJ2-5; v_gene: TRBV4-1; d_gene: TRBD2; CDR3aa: CASSQGTSGVRETQYF
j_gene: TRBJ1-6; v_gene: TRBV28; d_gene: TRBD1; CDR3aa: CASSPTDRGYNSPLHF
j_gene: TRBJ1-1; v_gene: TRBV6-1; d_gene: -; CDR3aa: CASGTGRALAEAFF
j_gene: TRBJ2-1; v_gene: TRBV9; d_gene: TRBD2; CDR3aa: CASTRQAGGPDNEQFF